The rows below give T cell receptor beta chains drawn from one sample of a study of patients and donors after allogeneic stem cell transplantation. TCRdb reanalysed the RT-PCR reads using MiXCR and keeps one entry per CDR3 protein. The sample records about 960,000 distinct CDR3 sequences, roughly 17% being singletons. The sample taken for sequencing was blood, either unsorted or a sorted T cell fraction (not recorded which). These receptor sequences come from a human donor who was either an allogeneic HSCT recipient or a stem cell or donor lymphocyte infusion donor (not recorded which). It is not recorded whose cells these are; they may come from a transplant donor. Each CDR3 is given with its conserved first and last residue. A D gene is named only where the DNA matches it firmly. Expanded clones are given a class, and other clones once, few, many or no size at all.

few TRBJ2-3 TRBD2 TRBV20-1 CSALGGKVAGVTDTQYF TGCAGTGCCCTCGGGGGCAAGGTAGCGGGAGTCACAGATACGCAGTATTTT
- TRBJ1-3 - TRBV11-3 CASSLGATSGNTIYF TGTGCCAGCAGCTTAGGAGCAACCTCTGGAAACACCATATATTTT
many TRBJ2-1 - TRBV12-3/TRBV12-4 CASSPRPYNEQFF TGTGCCAGCAGTCCCAGGCCCTACAATGAGCAGTTCTTC
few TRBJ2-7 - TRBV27 CASSLTPQRSSYEQYF TGTGCCAGCAGTTTAACCCCCCAGCGAAGCTCCTACGAGCAGTACTTC
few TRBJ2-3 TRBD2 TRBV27 CASSLHRLAGGPVNTQYF TGTGCCAGCAGTTTACACCGCCTAGCGGGAGGGCCGGTAAATACGCAGTATTTT
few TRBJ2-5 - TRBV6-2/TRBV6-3 CASSYDRQAFQETQYF TGTGCCAGCAGTTACGACAGACAGGCCTTCCAAGAGACCCAGTACTTC
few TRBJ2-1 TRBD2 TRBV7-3 CASSPGLAGGGRNEQFF TGTGCCAGCAGCCCGGGGCTAGCGGGGGGAGGACGCAATGAGCAGTTCTTC
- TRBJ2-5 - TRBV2 CASSARGSQETQYF TGTGCCAGCAGTGCTCGGGGATCGCAAGAGACCCAGTACTTC
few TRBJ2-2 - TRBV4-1 CASSQVGRGTGELFF TGCGCCAGCAGCCAAGTGGGGCGGGGCACCGGGGAGCTGTTTTTT
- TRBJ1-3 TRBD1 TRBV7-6 CASSPRGGTGGHSSGNTIYF TGTGCCAGCAGCCCACGGGGTGGGACAGGGGGTCATTCCTCTGGAAACACCATATATTTT
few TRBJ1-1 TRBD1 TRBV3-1 CASSLRKSTTGAAFF TGTGCCAGCAGCCTACGAAAAAGCACCACAGGGGCAGCTTTCTTT
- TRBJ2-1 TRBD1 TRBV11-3 CASSSKQGNNEQFF TGTGCCAGCAGCTCGAAACAGGGGAACAATGAGCAGTTCTTC
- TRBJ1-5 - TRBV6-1 CASSDGAGAGNQPQHF TGTGCCAGCAGTGACGGGGCAGGGGCTGGCAATCAGCCCCAGCATTTT
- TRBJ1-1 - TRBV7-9 CASSPLGGGWTEAFF TGTGCCAGCAGCCCCCTGGGGGGGGGTTGGACTGAAGCTTTCTTT
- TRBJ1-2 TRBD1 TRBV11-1 CASSARTGGALNYGYTF TGTGCCAGCAGCGCCCGGACAGGGGGCGCCCTTAACTATGGCTACACCTTC
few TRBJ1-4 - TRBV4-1 CASSQDLAGRKLFF TGCGCCAGCAGCCAAGATCTGGCAGGGCGAAAACTGTTTTTT
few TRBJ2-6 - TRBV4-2 CASSQAATTTGPWANVLTF TGTGCCAGCAGCCAAGCTGCTACAACGACAGGCCCCTGGGCCAACGTCCTGACTTTC
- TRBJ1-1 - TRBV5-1 CASSLVTANTEAFF TGCGCCAGCAGCTTGGTGACAGCGAACACTGAAGCTTTCTTT
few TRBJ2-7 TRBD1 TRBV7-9 CAGRGDREYEQYF TGTGCCGGTCGCGGGGACAGGGAGTACGAGCAGTACTTC
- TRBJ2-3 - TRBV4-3 CASSQDEGGPTDTQYF TGCGCCAGCAGCCAAGATGAGGGGGGCCCCACAGATACGCAGTATTTT
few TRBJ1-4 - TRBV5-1 CASSLEGARRVTSEKLFF TGCGCCAGCAGCTTGGAAGGTGCGCGCCGGGTCACGAGTGAAAAACTGTTTTTT
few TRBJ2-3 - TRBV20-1 CSARPSGEGTQYF TGCAGTGCTAGACCCTCCGGGGAAGGTACGCAGTATTTT
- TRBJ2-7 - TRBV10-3 CAISYGQFYEQYF TGTGCCATCAGTTACGGACAGTTCTACGAGCAGTACTTC
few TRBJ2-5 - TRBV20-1 CSASSQGIIVRETQYF TGCAGTGCTAGTAGTCAGGGGATTATAGTACGAGAGACCCAGTACTTC
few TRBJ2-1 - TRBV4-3 CASSTMARPSYNEQFF TGCGCCAGCAGCACCATGGCCAGGCCCTCCTACAATGAGCAGTTCTTC
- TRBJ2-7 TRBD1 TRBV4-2 CASSPDRARYEQYF TGTGCCAGCAGCCCGGACAGGGCAAGGTACGAGCAGTACTTC
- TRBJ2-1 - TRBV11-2 CASSSYTGRRINNEQFF TGTGCCAGCAGCTCCTACACGGGACGTAGGATTAACAATGAGCAGTTCTTC
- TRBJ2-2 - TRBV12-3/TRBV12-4 CASSSEGAHGGELFF TGTGCCAGCAGTTCGGAGGGGGCGCACGGCGGGGAGCTGTTTTTT
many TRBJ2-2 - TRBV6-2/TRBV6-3 CASSYGANTGELFF TGTGCCAGCAGTTACGGGGCTAACACCGGGGAGCTGTTTTTT
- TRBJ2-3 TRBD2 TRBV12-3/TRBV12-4 CASSSTAGVTDTQYF TGTGCCAGCAGTTCCACAGCGGGAGTAACAGATACGCAGTATTTT
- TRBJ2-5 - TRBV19 CASKSADQETQYF TGTGCCAGTAAGTCAGCGGACCAAGAGACCCAGTACTTC
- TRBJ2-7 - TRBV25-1 CASSESGLEYEQYF TGTGCCAGCAGTGAATCGGGGCTAGAATACGAGCAGTACTTC
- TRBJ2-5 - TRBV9 CASSVNPAETQYF TGTGCCAGCAGCGTAAACCCGGCAGAGACCCAGTACTTC
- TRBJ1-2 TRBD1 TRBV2 CATNAEQGPYGYTF TGTGCCACGAATGCCGAACAGGGGCCTTATGGCTACACCTTC
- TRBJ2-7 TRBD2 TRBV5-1 CASSFGGSGGYEQYF TGCGCCAGCAGCTTTGGGGGTAGCGGGGGTTACGAGCAGTACTTC
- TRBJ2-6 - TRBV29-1 CSVEGVRGANVLTF TGCAGCGTTGAGGGGGTGCGCGGGGCCAACGTCCTGACTTTC
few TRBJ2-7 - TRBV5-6 CASSLVGLRSYEQYF TGTGCCAGCAGCTTGGTTGGGCTACGGTCCTACGAGCAGTACTTC
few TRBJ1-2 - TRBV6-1 CASSEAAAGSYGYTF TGTGCCAGCAGTGAAGCGGCTGCAGGGAGCTATGGCTACACCTTC
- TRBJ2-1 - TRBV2 CASSEWRDTSSYNEQFF TGTGCCAGCAGTGAGTGGCGCGACACGAGCTCCTACAATGAGCAGTTCTTC
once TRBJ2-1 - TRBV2 CASSISGATPQFF TGTGCCAGCAGTATAAGCGGTGCGACCCCGCAGTTCTTC
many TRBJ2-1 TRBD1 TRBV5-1 CASSLGDRDTNEQFF TGCGCCAGCAGCTTGGGGGACAGGGATACGAATGAGCAGTTCTTC
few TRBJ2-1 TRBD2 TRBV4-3 CASSQDWSGGSHNEQFF TGCGCCAGCAGCCAAGATTGGAGCGGGGGTAGCCACAATGAGCAGTTCTTC
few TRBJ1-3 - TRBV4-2 CASDPGAGNTIYF TGTGCCAGCGACCCGGGGGCTGGAAACACCATATATTTT
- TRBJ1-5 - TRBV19 CASSIKAGARANSNQPQHF TGTGCCAGTAGTATTAAGGCGGGCGCACGGGCTAATAGCAATCAGCCCCAGCATTTT
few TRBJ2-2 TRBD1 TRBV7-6 CASSHRDRATGELFF TGTGCCAGCAGCCACCGGGACAGGGCCACCGGGGAGCTGTTTTTT
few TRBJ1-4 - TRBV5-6 CASSLVSQGEGTF TGTGCCAGCAGCTTGGTTTCGCAGGGAGAAGGAACTTTT
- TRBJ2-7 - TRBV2 CASSAVGEQYF TGTGCCAGCAGTGCTGTCGGCGAGCAGTACTTC
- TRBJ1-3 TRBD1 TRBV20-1 CSAQTGTGNTIYF TGCAGTGCCCAGACAGGGACTGGAAACACCATATATTTT
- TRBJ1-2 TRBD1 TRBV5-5 CASSLEGAAYGYTF TGTGCCAGCAGCTTGGAGGGGGCTGCCTATGGCTACACCTTC
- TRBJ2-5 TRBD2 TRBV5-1 CASSLDSGRRETQYF TGCGCCAGCAGCTTGGATAGCGGGAGAAGGGAGACCCAGTACTTC
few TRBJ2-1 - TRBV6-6 CASSYVDLNEQFF TGTGCCAGCAGTTACGTGGACCTCAATGAGCAGTTCTTC
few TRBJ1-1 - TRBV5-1 CASSQRPNPGQKNTEAFF TGCGCCAGCAGCCAACGGCCAAACCCGGGACAAAAGAACACTGAAGCTTTCTTT
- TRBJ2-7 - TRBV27 CASSLAEGVYEQYF TGTGCCAGCAGTTTAGCAGAAGGCGTGTACGAGCAGTACTTC
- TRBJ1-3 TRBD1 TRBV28 CASGPTGAAGNTIYF TGTGCCAGCGGTCCGACAGGGGCGGCTGGAAACACCATATATTTT
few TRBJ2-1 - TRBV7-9 CASSPQGGSEQFF TGTGCCAGCAGCCCCCAGGGGGGAAGTGAGCAGTTCTTC
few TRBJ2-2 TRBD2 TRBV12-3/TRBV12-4 CASSFEAGGPGELFF TGTGCCAGCAGTTTCGAAGCGGGGGGCCCCGGGGAGCTGTTTTTT
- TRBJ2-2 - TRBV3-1 CASSQEKGPFNTGELFF TGTGCCAGCAGCCAAGAAAAGGGACCCTTTAACACCGGGGAGCTGTTTTTT
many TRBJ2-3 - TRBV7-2 CASSLDFEIDTQYF TGTGCCAGCAGCTTAGATTTCGAAATAGATACGCAGTATTTT
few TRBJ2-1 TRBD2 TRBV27 CASSFGGGARDEQFF TGTGCCAGCAGTTTTGGCGGGGGGGCACGTGATGAGCAGTTCTTC